Listed below are T cell receptor beta chains from one sample, sequenced in a study of Graves' ophthalmopathy and Graves' hyperthyroidism. TCRdb ran MiXCR on the multiplex PCR reads and lists one entry per CDR3 protein. The data show 300,000 or so distinct CDR3 sequences, 17% seen once. The sequencing sample was made of peripheral blood. The receptors were sampled from an adult man with Graves' ophthalmopathy. The CDR3 runs from the conserved cysteine through the conserved F or W. D genes are given only for firm matches.

NA	TRBJ1-1	TRBV6-1	CASIGKQNTEAFF
NA	TRBJ1-2	TRBV27	CASSLRTDLYGYTF
NA	TRBJ2-7	TRBV19	CASSINWEYEQYF
NA	TRBJ2-7	TRBV12-3/TRBV12-4	CASSLGEALDLWYEQYF
NA	TRBJ2-7	TRBV6-1	CASRDHYEQYF
NA	TRBJ1-1	TRBV7-6	CASSLGETAPNTEAFF
NA	TRBJ1-3	TRBV30	CAWSTGRRNTIYF
NA	TRBJ1-5	TRBV18	CASSPGENQPQHF
NA	TRBJ2-5	TRBV7-8	CASVGLKETQYF
NA	TRBJ1-2	TRBV2	CASSSQGTNYGYTF
TRBD1	TRBJ2-7	TRBV20-1	CSVRQGALLSEQYF
TRBD1	TRBJ2-7	TRBV11-2	CASSPTPGQGSYEQYF
TRBD2	TRBJ2-2	TRBV11-2	CASSVNIAGGYAGELFF
TRBD1	TRBJ2-5	TRBV7-2	CASSPGTVQRTQYF
NA	TRBJ1-1	TRBV7-3	CASSDGQLNTEAFF
NA	TRBJ2-5	TRBV11-1	CASSLSPETQYF
NA	TRBJ2-5	TRBV20-1	CSARQESGALVGETQYF
TRBD1	TRBJ2-7	TRBV6-1	CASTPRQGSYEQYF
NA	TRBJ1-3	TRBV5-1	CASSLTGGQSSGNTIYF
NA	TRBJ1-6	TRBV10-3	CAIKGDYNSPLHF
NA	TRBJ2-2	TRBV2	CASSVKMGGRGTGELFF
TRBD2	TRBJ2-5	TRBV6-5	CASSPGLAGPTQETQYF
NA	TRBJ1-5	TRBV12-3/TRBV12-4	CASSLAYGNQPQHF
NA	TRBJ2-7	TRBV28	CASRTDYEQYF
TRBD2	TRBJ2-3	TRBV29-1	CSVGAGTSGGTQYF